The 17 T cell receptor beta chains below all came from one sample that was sequenced in a study of T cell responses to AZD1222 COVID-19 vaccine. Produced via immunoSEQ multiplex PCR; TCRdb's table is partial and in-frame only. The data show over 45,000 clones, nearly 90% seen once. The specimen was peripheral blood, collected on day 0 of AZD1222 vaccination. These receptor sequences come from an adult in good health.

The CDR3 DNA is TGTGCCAGCGCTCCGGGACCCGAGACGGAGCAGTACTTC. This translates into CASAPGPETEQYF. V and J are TRBV18 and TRBJ2-7, with D possibly called TRBD1 or TRBD2 (5 bases each). Germline values: CDR1 KGHSH, CDR2 LQKENI. The CDR3 loop spans 13 amino acids. Between the trimmed V and J ends, which lost 8 bases and 7 bases, there was a span of 18 bases.

The table lists this clone with a few counts. The chain couples TRBV5-6 to TRBJ1-3; maybe TRBD1 (5 bases). The CDR3 totals 17 residues. V gave up 4 bases and J gave up 2 bases, with 19 bases separating them. The germline V gene has CDR1 SGHDT and CDR2 YYEEEE. The CDR3 DNA is TGTGCCAGCAGCGCTACGGGACGATGGGGGACTGGAAACACCATATATTTT. Its translation: CASSATGRWGTGNTIYF. The full variable domain, completed using reference TRBV5-6 and TRBJ1-3, is DAGVTQSPTHLIKTRGQQVTLRCSPKSGHDTVSWYQQALGQGPQFIFQYYEEEERQRGNFPDRFSGHQFPNYSSELNVNALLLGDSALYLCASSATGRWGTGNTIYFGEGSWLTVV.

The chain combines TRBV7-9 with TRBJ1-1, with a possible D match to TRBD1 (5 bases). Trimming pared 5 bases from V and 7 bases from J, leaving 14 bases between. The CDR3 contains 13 residues. Germline assignment: CDR1 SEHNR and CDR2 FQNEAQ (reference sequence). The CDR3: CASSPGGGDEAFF. In DNA, the CDR3 is TGTGCCAGCAGCCCGGGGGGGGGTGATGAAGCTTTCTTT.

The V and J genes are TRBV12-3 or TRBV12-4 and TRBJ1-2, with D hard to call. The CDR3 runs 12 residues. Trimming cost V 3 bases and J 7 bases, with 9 bases left between them. CDR3 in amino acids: CASSFRPTGYTF. CDR3 DNA sequence: TGTGCCAGCAGTTTTCGACCTACTGGCTACACCTTC.

The V and J genes are TRBV4-1 and TRBJ2-7, with 11 bases aligning to TRBD1. Germline-derived CDR1 and CDR2 are MGHRA and YSYEKL. The V segment lost 2 bases and the J segment 4 bases; nucleotides outside the gene matches: 7. The CDR3 consists of 16 residues. Here the CDR3 reads CASSQTGTGGRYEQYF. CDR3 nucleotides: TGCGCCAGCAGCCAAACTGGGACAGGGGGTAGATACGAGCAGTACTTC.

The rearrangement links TRBV11-2 to TRBJ1-2; no clear D gene. In germline, CDR1 is SGHAT, CDR2 FQNNGV. The length of the CDR3 is 14 residues. With 5 bases removed from V and 4 bases from J, the gap between germline ends came to 14 bases. Here the CDR3 reads CASSNPGSVYGYTF. As DNA, the CDR3 is TGTGCCAGCAGCAACCCAGGCTCCGTCTATGGCTACACCTTC.

The chain carries TRBV6-5 and TRBJ1-2, with a possible D match to TRBD1 (5 bases). This CDR3 is 13 amino acids long. V was pared by 6 bases and J by 7 bases, with 15 bases between. CDR1 MNHEY and CDR2 SVGAGI come from the germline V gene. The CDR3 reads CASRRDLRFGYTF. For the CDR3, the DNA is TGTGCCAGCAGGCGGGACCTGCGCTTTGGCTACACCTTC.

The rearrangement joins TRBV6-5 to TRBJ1-4; 12 bases line up with TRBD1. The CDR3 is made up of 13 amino acids. Germline V gene lookup returns CDR1 MNHEY and CDR2 SVGAGI. The V and J ends lost 11 bases and 13 bases, in that order; junction bases with no gene match: 11. As DNA, the CDR3 is TGTGCCGCACGGGACAGGGGGCATATCGGACTGTTTTTT. It codes for CAARDRGHIGLFF.

The genes are TRBV14 and TRBJ1-1, with D possibly matching TRBD1 (5 bases). The V end lost 4 bases, the J end lost 4 bases, and 10 bases lay between the germline ends. The CDR3 loop spans 13 amino acids. CDR1 and CDR2 (germline): SGHDN, FVKESK. The CDR3 spells CASSPHGGTEAFF. As DNA, the CDR3 is TGTGCCAGCAGCCCCCATGGGGGCACTGAAGCTTTCTTT.

This clone was seen just once. V and J are TRBV9 and TRBJ1-4, with a possible D match to TRBD1 (6 bases). This CDR3 region has 16 residues. Germline V gene lookup returns CDR1 SGDLS and CDR2 YYNGEE. The V and J ends lost 8 bases and 12 bases respectively, with 29 bases between them. CDR3: CARSWGHSTRGGELFF. CDR3 nucleotide sequence: TGTGCCAGGTCATGGGGACACTCAACTCGTGGGGGGGAACTGTTTTTT.

The rearrangement links TRBV29-1 to TRBJ2-1; D is undetermined. Germline V gives CDR1 SQVTM, CDR2 ANQGSEA. V was trimmed by 2 bases and J by 6 bases, leaving 11 bases between them. The length of the CDR3 is 13 residues. Written as DNA, the CDR3 is TGCAGCGTTGAAAAGGTAGAAGGCAATGAGCAGTTCTTC. Translating it yields CSVEKVEGNEQFF.

The V call is TRBV7-2, the J call TRBJ2-3; 10 positions match TRBD2. Losses at the gene ends were 3 bases for V and 5 bases for J; bases not matched to a gene: 8. There are 16 residues in the CDR3. Germline values: CDR1 SGHTA, CDR2 FQGNSA. CDR3 loop: CASSFQRGGVRDTQYF. The DNA of the CDR3 is TGTGCCAGCAGCTTCCAGCGGGGGGGCGTTAGAGATACGCAGTATTTT. Using reference TRBV7-2 and TRBJ2-3 for the parts outside the CDR3, the full variable domain is GAGVSQSPSNKVTEKGKDVELRCDPISGHTALYWYRQSLGQGLEFLIYFQGNSAPDKSGLPSDRFSAERTGGSVSTLTIQRTQQEDSAVYLCASSFQRGGVRDTQYFGPGTRLTVL.

This rearrangement joins TRBV4-2 to TRBJ2-6, with D unclear. V dropped 1 base and J dropped 4 bases, with 11 bases sitting between them. The V gene's germline CDR1 is LGHNA and CDR2 YNFKEQ. The CDR3 runs to 16 residues. Here the CDR3 DNA reads TGTGCCAGCAGCCAAGTAAGCCTTCTGGGGGCCAACGTCCTGACTTTC. It yields the protein CASSQVSLLGANVLTF.

The chain combines TRBV7-8 with TRBJ2-2, with D unclear. The germline gives CDR1 SGHVS, CDR2 FQNEAQ. This CDR3 contains 14 residues. V was cut by 0 bases and J by 5 bases, with 7 bases left in between. For the CDR3, the DNA is TGTGCCAGCAGCTTAGCGGCAGTTACCGGGGAGCTGTTTTTT. Its protein is CASSLAAVTGELFF.

V usage is TRBV7-9 and J usage is TRBJ1-1; TRBD1 is a possible D gene (6 bases). CDR1 is SEHNR, CDR2 FQNEAQ, per germline (reference sequence). V was clipped by 5 bases and J by 1 base, with 8 bases between them. This CDR3 comprises 13 residues. The CDR3 loop reads CASSPTGNTEAFF. CDR3 coding DNA: TGTGCCAGCAGCCCGACAGGGAACACTGAAGCTTTCTTT.

The chain recombines TRBV18 with TRBJ1-2; D remains unclear. This CDR3 contains 16 residues. Germline CDR1 and CDR2: KGHSH and LQKENI. The V gene lost 1 base and the J gene lost 8 bases, with 20 bases spanning the gap. CDR3 nucleotides: TGTGCCAGCTCACCACAGTTGATTTTAGGCCGCGGCGGCTACACCTTC. It encodes CASSPQLILGRGGYTF.

The chain uses TRBV29-1 and TRBJ2-4; D is undetermined. Germline V lookup: CDR1 SQVTM, CDR2 ANQGSEA. Trimming took off 4 bases at V and 8 bases at J, with 15 bases between the two ends. The CDR3 is 13 amino acids. DNA for the CDR3: TGCAGCGTTGTGCCACAGTATAAGGACATTCAGTACTTC. Translating gives CSVVPQYKDIQYF.